This record covers a single T cell receptor (beta chain). The antigen is undetermined. The data stem from a study of OX40 agonist ivuxolimab in advanced cancers. Study background: Mean age approximately 66 years, range roughly 20 to 85; around 80% male.

Sequencing was performed with immunoSEQ multiplex PCR; in TCRdb, only in-frame clones are kept and a portion is missing. The table lists some 58,000 clones, about 90% of them singletons. With V trimmed by 6 bases and J by 4 bases, 4 bases remained unmatched. The germline V gene has CDR1 SNHLY and CDR2 FYNNEI. This CDR3 has 14 residues. Findings and caveats of the study: The investigators did not determine what antigen specificity the expanded peripheral T cells had. Doses of 0.1 to 3.0 mg/kg were accompanied by clonal expansion of CD4+ and CD8+ blood T cells by week 6.

Sampled blood was obtained at baseline, cycle 4 day 1, and cycle 7 day 1. The V and J genes are TRBV2 and TRBJ2-5; TRBD2 agrees at 11 bases. The sequence derives from an adult with an advanced solid tumor such as melanoma, head and neck, liver or kidney cancer. Sequenced material: CD4+ or CD8+ T cells sorted from blood, taken in a trial of the OX40 agonist ivuxolimab. DNA for the CDR3: TGTGCCAGCAGCGGCGGACTAGCGGGAGAGACCCAGTACTTC. Amino acids: CASSGGLAGETQYF.